The clone carrying this TCR beta chain showed up just a few times. The entry originates in a study of blood T cell repertoires in COVID-19. At the level of the study: Nucleic acid was either cDNA or gDNA, and it came from T cells, B-cell-depleted T cells, or PBMCs.

The table came from immunoSEQ multiplex PCR; TCRdb's copy has only in-frame clones and leaves some out. The sample gives approximately 130,000 clones, about 88% of which show up once; around 2.3% is in the top ten. Germline assignment: CDR1 SNHLY and CDR2 FYNNEI. The V gene end was trimmed by 4 bases and the J gene end by 4 bases; junction bases not matched to a gene: 5. The CDR3 covers 14 residues. The rearrangement links TRBV2 to TRBJ2-7; TRBD2 aligns across 9 bases. The sample was PBMCs or T cells enriched from blood (not recorded which). The receptor was derived from a woman in her forties or fifties who had recovered from COVID-19. The DNA of the CDR3 is TGTGCCAGCAGTGCCCTAGCGGGACTTTACGAGCAGTACTTC. It yields the protein CASSALAGLYEQYF.